Here is one T cell receptor beta chain with its context. The CDR3 runs 13 residues. Germline V gene sequence: CDR1 SGHVS, CDR2 FNYEAQ. Trimming removed 2 bases from V and 7 bases from J, with 9 bases in between. Clones were sequenced by immunoSEQ multiplex PCR, and TCRdb holds only the in-frame ones, with some missing. The sample carries approximately 29,000 clones, 83% recorded once. The sample belongs to a study of sequential checkpoint blockade in melanoma. For the study at large: After both sequences, patients received maintenance nivolumab.

Treatment specified: randomized to nivolumab then ipilimumab (arm A) or the reverse (arm B). None of the patients previously received DNA-damaging chemotherapy. The V call is TRBV7-6, the J call TRBJ2-1, with a possible D match to TRBD2 (6 bases). This TCR was recovered from a human donor with melanoma. Here the sequenced sample was CD8+ T cells sorted from blood (inferred from file names), taken from a patient given nivolumab and ipilimumab in sequence. The CDR3 nucleotides read TGTGCCAGCAGCTTACTGGCGGGGAATGAGCAGTTCTTC. Translated, it gives CASSLLAGNEQFF.